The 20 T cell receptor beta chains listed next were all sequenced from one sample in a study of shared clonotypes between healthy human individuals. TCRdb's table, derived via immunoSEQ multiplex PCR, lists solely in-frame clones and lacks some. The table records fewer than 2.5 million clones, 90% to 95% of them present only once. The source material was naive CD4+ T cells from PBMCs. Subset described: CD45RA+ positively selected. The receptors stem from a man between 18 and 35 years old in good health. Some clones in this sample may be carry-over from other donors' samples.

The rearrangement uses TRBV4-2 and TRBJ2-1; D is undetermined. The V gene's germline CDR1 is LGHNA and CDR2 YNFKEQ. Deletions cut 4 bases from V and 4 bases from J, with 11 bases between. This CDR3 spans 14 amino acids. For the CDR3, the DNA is TGTGCCAGCAGCCTCCCGACTGGATACAATGAGCAGTTCTTC. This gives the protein CASSLPTGYNEQFF.

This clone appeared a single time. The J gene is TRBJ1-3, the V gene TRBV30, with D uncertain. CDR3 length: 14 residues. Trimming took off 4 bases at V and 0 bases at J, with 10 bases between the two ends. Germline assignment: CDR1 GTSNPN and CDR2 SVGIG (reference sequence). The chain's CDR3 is CAWNPGFSGNTIYF. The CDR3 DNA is TGTGCCTGGAATCCGGGGTTCTCTGGAAACACCATATATTTT.

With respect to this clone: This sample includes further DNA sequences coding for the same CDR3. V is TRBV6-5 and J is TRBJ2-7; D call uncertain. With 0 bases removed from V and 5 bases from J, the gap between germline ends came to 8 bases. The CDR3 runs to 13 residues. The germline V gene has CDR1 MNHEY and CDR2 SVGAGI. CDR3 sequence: CASSYSGGNEQYF. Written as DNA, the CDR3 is TGTGCCAGCAGTTACTCGGGTGGAAACGAGCAGTACTTC.

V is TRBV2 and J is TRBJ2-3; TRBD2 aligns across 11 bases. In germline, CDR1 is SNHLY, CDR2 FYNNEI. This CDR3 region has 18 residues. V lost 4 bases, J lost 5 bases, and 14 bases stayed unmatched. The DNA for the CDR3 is TGTGCCAGCAGTGTGGGACTAGCGGTAACCCTGGGAGGAGATACGCAGTATTTT. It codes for CASSVGLAVTLGGDTQYF. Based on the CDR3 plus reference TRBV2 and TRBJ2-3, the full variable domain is EPEVTQTPSHQVTQMGQEVILRCVPISNHLYFYWYRQILGQKVEFLVSFYNNEISEKSEIFDDQFSVERPDGSNFTLKIRSTKLEDSAMYFCASSVGLAVTLGGDTQYFGPGTRLTVL.

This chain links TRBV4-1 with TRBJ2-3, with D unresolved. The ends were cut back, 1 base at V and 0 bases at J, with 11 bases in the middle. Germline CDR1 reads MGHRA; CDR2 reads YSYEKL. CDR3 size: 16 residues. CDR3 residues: CASSQGQLRSTDTQYF. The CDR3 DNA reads TGCGCCAGCAGCCAAGGGCAGCTACGTAGCACAGATACGCAGTATTTT.

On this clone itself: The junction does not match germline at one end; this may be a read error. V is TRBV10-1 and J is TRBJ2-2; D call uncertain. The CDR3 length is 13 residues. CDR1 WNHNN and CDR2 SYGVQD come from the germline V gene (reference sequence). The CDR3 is CASSELGTGELFF. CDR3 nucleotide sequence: TGCGCCAGCAGTGAGTTAGGCACCGGAGAGCTGTTTTTT.

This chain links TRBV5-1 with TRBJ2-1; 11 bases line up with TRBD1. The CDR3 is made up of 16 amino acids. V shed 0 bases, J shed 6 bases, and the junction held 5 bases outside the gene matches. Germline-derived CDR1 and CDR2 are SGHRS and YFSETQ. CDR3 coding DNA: TGCGCCAGCAGCTTGGGTACCGGGACAGGGGGCAATGAGCAGTTCTTC. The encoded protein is CASSLGTGTGGNEQFF.

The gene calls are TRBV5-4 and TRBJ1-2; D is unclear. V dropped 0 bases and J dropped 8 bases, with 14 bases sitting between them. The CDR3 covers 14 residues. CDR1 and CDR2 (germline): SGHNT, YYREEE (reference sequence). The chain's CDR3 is CASSLVAGKRGYTF. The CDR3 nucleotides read TGTGCCAGCAGCTTGGTGGCAGGCAAACGGGGCTACACCTTC.

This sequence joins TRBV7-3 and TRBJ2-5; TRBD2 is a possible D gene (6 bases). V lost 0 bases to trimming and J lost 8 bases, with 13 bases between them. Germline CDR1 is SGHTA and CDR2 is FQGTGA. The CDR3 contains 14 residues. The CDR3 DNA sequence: TGTGCCAGCAGCTTAACGAGGGACTCAGTTACCCAGTACTTC. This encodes CASSLTRDSVTQYF.

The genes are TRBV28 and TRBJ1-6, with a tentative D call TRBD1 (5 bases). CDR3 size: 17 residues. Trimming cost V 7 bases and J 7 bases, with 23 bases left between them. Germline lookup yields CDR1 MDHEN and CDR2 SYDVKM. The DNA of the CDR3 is TGTGCCAGCAAAGGGTACCGTGGGGGGATTCGCAATTCACCCCTCCACTTT. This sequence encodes CASKGYRGGIRNSPLHF.

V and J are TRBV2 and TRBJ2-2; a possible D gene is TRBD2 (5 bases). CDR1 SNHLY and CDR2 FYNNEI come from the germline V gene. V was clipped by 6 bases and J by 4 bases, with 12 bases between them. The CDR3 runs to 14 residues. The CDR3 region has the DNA TGTGCCAGCAGGGCGGAGGTGGTCACCGGGGAGCTGTTTTTT. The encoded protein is CASRAEVVTGELFF.

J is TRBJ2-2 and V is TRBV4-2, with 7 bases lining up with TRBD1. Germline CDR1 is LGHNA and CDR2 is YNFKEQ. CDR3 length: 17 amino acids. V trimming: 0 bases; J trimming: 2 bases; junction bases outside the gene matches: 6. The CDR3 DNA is TGTGCCAGCAGCCAAGATCCGACAGGGAGAAACACCGGGGAGCTGTTTTTT. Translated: CASSQDPTGRNTGELFF.

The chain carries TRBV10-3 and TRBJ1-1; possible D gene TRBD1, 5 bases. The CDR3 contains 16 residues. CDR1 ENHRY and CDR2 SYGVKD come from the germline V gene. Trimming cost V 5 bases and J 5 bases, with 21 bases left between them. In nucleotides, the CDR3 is TGTGCCATCAGTTCCCTCGGTGGAGGGGTTACAACTGAAGCTTTCTTT. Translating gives CAISSLGGGVTTEAFF.

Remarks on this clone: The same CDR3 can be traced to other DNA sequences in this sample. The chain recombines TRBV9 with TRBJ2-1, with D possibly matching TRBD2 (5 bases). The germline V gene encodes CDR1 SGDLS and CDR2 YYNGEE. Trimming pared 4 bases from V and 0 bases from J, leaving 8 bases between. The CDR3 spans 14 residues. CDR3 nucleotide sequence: TGTGCCAGCAGCCCGGGGTCCTCCTACAATGAGCAGTTCTTC. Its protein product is CASSPGSSYNEQFF.

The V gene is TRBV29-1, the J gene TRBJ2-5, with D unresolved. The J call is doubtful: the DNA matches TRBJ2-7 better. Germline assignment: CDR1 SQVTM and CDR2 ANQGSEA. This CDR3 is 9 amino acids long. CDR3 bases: TGCAGCGTGTGGTCCGAGCAGTACTTC. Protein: CSVWSEQYF.

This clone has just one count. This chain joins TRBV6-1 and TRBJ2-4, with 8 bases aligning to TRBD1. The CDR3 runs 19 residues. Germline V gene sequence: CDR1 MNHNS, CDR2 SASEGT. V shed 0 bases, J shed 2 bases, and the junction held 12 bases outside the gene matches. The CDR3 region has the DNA TGTGCCAGCAGTGAAGCAGGCATGACAGGGGTGGGCTCCAAAAACATTCAGTACTTC. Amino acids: CASSEAGMTGVGSKNIQYF.

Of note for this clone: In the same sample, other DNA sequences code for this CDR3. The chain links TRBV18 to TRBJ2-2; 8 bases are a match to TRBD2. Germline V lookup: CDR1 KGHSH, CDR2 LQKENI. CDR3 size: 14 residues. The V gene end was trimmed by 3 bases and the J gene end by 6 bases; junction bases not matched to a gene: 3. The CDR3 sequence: CASSPLAGAGELFF. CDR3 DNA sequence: TGTGCCAGCTCACCCCTAGCGGGTGCCGGGGAGCTGTTTTTT.

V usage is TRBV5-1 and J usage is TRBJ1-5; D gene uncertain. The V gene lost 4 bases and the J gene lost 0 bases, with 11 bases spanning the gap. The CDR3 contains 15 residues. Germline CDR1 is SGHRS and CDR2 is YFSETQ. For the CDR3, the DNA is TGCGCCAGCAGCCCGCCCCCCCCTAGCAATCAGCCCCAGCATTTT. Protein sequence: CASSPPPPSNQPQHF. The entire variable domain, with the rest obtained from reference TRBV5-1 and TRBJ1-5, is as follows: KAGVTQTPRYLIKTRGQQVTLSCSPISGHRSVSWYQQTPGQGLQFLFEYFSETQRNKGNFPGRFSGRQFSNSRSEMNVSTLELGDSALYLCASSPPPPSNQPQHFGDGTRLSIL.

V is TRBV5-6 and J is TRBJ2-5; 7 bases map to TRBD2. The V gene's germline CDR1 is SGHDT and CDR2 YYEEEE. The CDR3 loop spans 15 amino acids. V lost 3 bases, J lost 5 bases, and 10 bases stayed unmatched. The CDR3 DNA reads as TGTGCCAGCAGCTGGGATAAGGCGGGAGTGGAGACCCAGTACTTC. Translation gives CASSWDKAGVETQYF.

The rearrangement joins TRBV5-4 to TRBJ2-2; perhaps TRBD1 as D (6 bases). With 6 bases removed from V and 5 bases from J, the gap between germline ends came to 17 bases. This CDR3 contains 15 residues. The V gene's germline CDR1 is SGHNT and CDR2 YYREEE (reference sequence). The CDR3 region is CASNRGGVQTGELFF. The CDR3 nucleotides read TGTGCCAGCAACCGAGGGGGAGTACAGACCGGGGAGCTGTTTTTT.